The sequence of this T cell receptor (beta chain) was determined in a study of blood T cell repertoires in COVID-19. The overall study: Donors in the United States, Italy and Spain gave samples during acute or convalescent COVID-19. PBMCs, B-cell-depleted T cells, or T cells were the source of the cDNA or gDNA that made up the material.

Under the authors' procedure: Amplifying reference gene primers gave estimates of nucleated cell counts. Sequenced by immunoSEQ multiplex PCR; TCRdb stores in-frame clones only, minus some. V, J and clone size are those of that table, while D and trimming were read from the DNA. This sample has around 40,000 clones, with roughly 78% found just once. Germline-derived CDR1 and CDR2 are LGHDT and YNNKEL (reference sequence). The CDR3 sequence is 11 residues long. With 1 base removed from V and 6 bases from J, the gap between germline ends came to 3 bases. This chain links TRBV3-1 (or the pseudogene TRBV3-2) with TRBJ1-2; D not resolved. The sequencing sample was made of peripheral blood. This receptor was obtained from a man aged 70-80 years with acute or convalescent COVID-19. The CDR3 nucleotides read TGTGCCAGCAGCCAAGCAGATGGCTACACCTTC. This codes for CASSQADGYTF.